Described below is a single T cell receptor (beta chain) sequence and its context. Its antigen is not yet known. Per-base quality was not reported, and no clone a single base away is much larger than it. Explained via the paper, the time point label denotes: 4 weeks on oral tofacitinib. Interpreted using the paper, the treatment or condition label stands for: oral pan-JAK inhibitor, 5-10 mg twice daily. From alopecia areata patients, peripheral blood was collected along with lesional scalp punch biopsies. PBMCs were isolated by density centrifugation and stained for CD3, CD4 and CD8, and CD4+ and CD8+ T cells were sorted on a FACSAria. The library was built by means of the immunoSEQ multiplex PCR assay. To provide template for TCR sequencing, every sample had RNA extracted and reverse transcribed into cDNA. SuperScript III was used for first-strand cDNA synthesis, primed with a 2:1 mix of oligo-dT and random hexamers. Amplification bias was assessed with a synthetic immune receptor repertoire, and residual bias was removed computationally. From the authors' description of their analysis: After raw reads were preprocessed to remove errors, the CDR3 was defined following IMGT conventions as running from the conserved cysteine to phenylalanine. To get clonality, Shannon entropy was normalized by log2 of the number of productive unique TCRs and the result was subtracted from 1. CD4 or CD8 identity of scalp clones was inferred by cross-referencing scalp TCRbeta sequences with sorted blood CD4 and CD8 repertoires. TCRdb took over this immuneACCESS table, retaining in-frame rearrangements with V and J assigned. Such tables are incomplete; in checked studies, under half of the missing clones stem from an unresolved V gene, and the remainder is unexplained. That table is the source of V, J and clone size, and D and trimming were worked out from the DNA. This sample lists more than 90,000 clones; approximately 60% were detected once. 15% to 18% of the sample goes to the ten largest clones.

At the junction V is shortened by 5 bases and J by 7 bases, with 36 bases in between. CDR1 is given as KGHSH and CDR2 as LQKENI, both from the germline V gene. The CDR3, from cysteine to phenylalanine, totals 21 residues. CDR3 DNA only is kept here, 63 bases in frame from base 1. The data stem from a study of CD8+ T cells in alopecia areata (dated 2018 in TCRdb). About the investigation overall: The treated patients took part in an open-label pilot trial in which moderate-to-severe alopecia areata was treated with oral tofacitinib at 5 to 10 mg twice daily. Tofacitinib was administered for 6 to 18 months, and 6 months of follow-up off drug were then conducted to assess delayed response and recurrence. The SALT score, which quantifies the percentage of affected scalp surface area, was used to measure disease severity in treated patients. The study used high-throughput TCRbeta sequencing to examine T cell clonal expansion in alopecia areata, in both the C3H/HeJ mouse model and human patients. Human TCRbeta sequencing covered scalp tissue and sorted CD4+ and CD8+ peripheral blood T cells from patchy and totalis/universalis alopecia areata patients and healthy controls. Patients on tofacitinib were biopsied at baseline and after 4 and 24 weeks of treatment, and several of the patients also had a later scalp biopsy. Scalp clonality was compared across normal scalp (n=4), patchy alopecia areata scalp (n=8), and alopecia totalis/universalis scalp (n=8). RNA was obtained with the PAXgene miRNA kit for fixed scalp, the miRNeasy kit for PBMCs, and the RNeasy kit for mouse skin. TCRbeta CDR3 regions were amplified by immunoSEQ multiplex PCR with 35 Vbeta forward and 13 Jbeta reverse primers.

Here is what the overall study found, with its caveats: Because the treated cohort was small and included a single nonresponder, larger studies are needed to assess links between baseline CD8+ expansion and response. Scalp clonality and the number of expanded CD8+ clones among the top 100 scalp clones were significantly decreased by tofacitinib. Many expanded lesional clones were found to persist in scalp and blood during tofacitinib treatment, and relapse after treatment cessation may be partly explained by this persistence. Higher clonality and more expanded CD8+ clones were observed in lesional scalp than in normal scalp, particularly in alopecia totalis/universalis, a finding suggestive of antigenic drive. Shared TCR sequences between patients were less evident than in mice, which may be partly attributable to HLA diversity in the patient population. Unlike mouse skin, where gammadelta T cells dominate, normal human skin contains resident alphabeta T cells that get sequenced too, which complicates analysis of the scalp TCR repertoire.

The material sequenced was CD8+ T cells sorted from blood, taken at week 4, from a patient treated with tofacitinib. The rearranged chain carries TRBV18 and TRBJ1-5; TRBD1 could be the D gene, as 5 bases match. The sequence was collected from a human donor with alopecia areata. The CDR3 sequence is CASSDIIPASGFYPLRQPQHF. The nucleotide sequence reads as follows: TGTGCCAGCTCAGATATCATCCCTGCCTCAGGGTTTTATCCGTTGAGGCAGCCCCAGCATTTT.